A selection of T cell receptor beta chains follows, all from one sample in a study of human T cells and chemical hapten exposure. TCRdb used MiXCR to reprocess the RACE reads, holding one entry per CDR3 protein. The sample carries about 160,000 distinct CDR3 sequences, roughly 25% recorded once. This specimen consisted of whole blood, obtained in connection with sensitization to the hapten diphenylcyclopropenone (DPC). These receptors were collected from a young woman with alopecia areata. Some clones in this sample may be carry-over from other donors' samples. The CDR3 runs from the conserved cysteine through the conserved F or W. Fields, in order: J gene, V gene, clone size, D gene, CDR3 DNA, CDR3 protein. A D gene is named only where the DNA matches it firmly. Some rows mark clone size as missing; the rest say once, few, many or name a class of expanded clone.

TRBJ1-1 | TRBV20-1 | . | . | TGCAGTGTGTCCAGAGCGAACACTGAAGCTTTCTTT | CSVSRANTEAFF
TRBJ2-7 | TRBV20-1 | . | TRBD2 | TGCAGTGGTGATAGCGGGGGCGCAGACGAGCAGTACTTC | CSGDSGGADEQYF
TRBJ2-5 | TRBV7-2 | few | . | TGTGCCAGCAGCCGAGGGGGAGGAGAGACCCAGTACTTC | CASSRGGGETQYF
TRBJ2-1 | TRBV14 | . | . | TGTGCCAGCAGCCAAGTGGCGGGAAGATCCTACAATGAGCAGTTCTTC | CASSQVAGRSYNEQFF
TRBJ1-1 | TRBV5-1 | . | . | TGCGCCAGCAGCTTGGTATCGTTCATGAACACTGAAGCTTTCTTT | CASSLVSFMNTEAFF
TRBJ2-6 | TRBV20-1 | . | . | TGCAGTGCCAGAGACGGCCAGCGAGGGGCCAACGTCCTGACTTTC | CSARDGQRGANVLTF
TRBJ2-3 | TRBV9 | few | . | TGTGCCAGCAGCGTAGTTGGTGAGGGATTGGTGCTGTATTTT | CASSVVGEGLVLYF
TRBJ1-2 | TRBV7-9 | few | . | TGTGCCAGCAGCCAGGCCGGACGGGGCTACACCTTC | CASSQAGRGYTF
TRBJ2-7 | TRBV29-1 | . | . | TGCAGCGTTGAAGTGCCCGGGTCCGGGAGTCCCTTCTACGAGCAGTACTTC | CSVEVPGSGSPFYEQYF
TRBJ2-7 | TRBV20-1 | many | . | TGCAGTGCTAGAGGCGGGCAGAACTACGAGCAGTACTTC | CSARGGQNYEQYF
TRBJ2-7 | TRBV4-1 | . | . | TGCGCCAGCAGCCAGGTAGGACGGATCTACGAGCAGTACTTC | CASSQVGRIYEQYF
TRBJ2-1 | TRBV29-1 | few | . | TGCAGCGTCGACCCATTAAACAATGAGCAGTTCTTC | CSVDPLNNEQFF
TRBJ2-7 | TRBV20-1 | . | . | TGCAGTGCTCCCCCCAGGGTGGAACTCGACGAGCAGTACTTC | CSAPPRVELDEQYF
TRBJ2-7 | TRBV27 | . | TRBD1 | TGTGCCAGCAGTGTTGACAGGGGCCCCTACGAGCAGTACTTC | CASSVDRGPYEQYF
TRBJ2-7 | TRBV4-3 | few | . | TGCGCCAGCAGCCAAGGACCCTCCTACGAGCAGTACTTC | CASSQGPSYEQYF
TRBJ2-1 | TRBV6-1 | few | TRBD2 | TGTGCCAGCATCTCGAGCGGGAGGGCAACGGGAAGTGAGCAGTTCTTC | CASISSGRATGSEQFF
TRBJ2-1 | TRBV3-1 | . | . | TGTGCCAGCAGCCCCCGAGGACTGCTCTCCTACAATGAGCAGTTCTTC | CASSPRGLLSYNEQFF
TRBJ2-2 | TRBV19 | few | . | TGTGCCAGTAGTATAGAGGGGTGGGCGACCGGGGAGCTGTTTTTT | CASSIEGWATGELFF
TRBJ2-7 | TRBV11-2 | . | . | TGTGCCAGCAGTAGGTACGAGCAGTACTTC | CASSRYEQYF
TRBJ2-3 | TRBV4-3 | . | . | TGCGCCAGCAGCCAAGCCCGGAACCAGCGGGATACGCAGTATTTT | CASSQARNQRDTQYF
TRBJ2-3 | TRBV15 | . | TRBD2 | TGTGCCACCAGCTTCGGGACTAGCGGGACCCCGGGGGCAGATACGCAGTATTTT | CATSFGTSGTPGADTQYF
TRBJ1-2 | TRBV9 | once | . | TGTGCCAGCAGCGCACAGGGAAAGGCTAACTATGGCTACACCTTC | CASSAQGKANYGYTF
TRBJ1-1 | TRBV5-1 | . | . | TGCGCCAGCAGCTTGGTAGACCAGTTCAATGAAGCTTTCTTT | CASSLVDQFNEAFF
TRBJ2-1 | TRBV4-1 | many | . | TGCGCCAGCAGCCAAGATTGGGGGAGACATGAGCAGTTCTTC | CASSQDWGRHEQFF
TRBJ2-1 | TRBV15 | few | . | TGTGCCACCAGCAGAGAGTGGGGGGGGCGGGACAATGAGCAGTTCTTC | CATSREWGGRDNEQFF
TRBJ2-5 | TRBV7-2 | . | . | TGTGCCAGCAGCTACGGCGGGGAAGAGACCCAGTACTTC | CASSYGGEETQYF
TRBJ2-7 | TRBV6-6 | . | . | TGTGCCAGCCGGCACGCCTACGAGCAGTACTTC | CASRHAYEQYF
TRBJ1-2 | TRBV7-8 | . | . | TGTGCCAGCAGCTTAGTTAGGGGGGCGGATGGCTACACCTTC | CASSLVRGADGYTF
TRBJ2-3 | TRBV28 | few | TRBD2 | TGTGCCAGCAGACCAGCGGGGGGTCCGACAGATACGCAGTATTTT | CASRPAGGPTDTQYF
TRBJ2-2 | TRBV4-2 | few | TRBD2 | TGTGCCAGCAGCCGGAAGGGCGCTGGGGGACTAGCGGGAGGCGGCACCGGGGAGCTGTTTTTT | CASSRKGAGGLAGGGTGELFF
TRBJ2-2 | TRBV9 | few | . | TGTGCCAGCAGCCCAACCGGGACTCAATCCGGGGAGCTGTTTTTT | CASSPTGTQSGELFF
TRBJ1-6 | TRBV23-1 | few | . | TGCGCCAGCAGTCAATCGCTAAATCATTTGGGCCCCCTCCACTTT | CASSQSLNHLGPLHF
TRBJ2-1 | TRBV28 | . | . | TGTGCCAGCAGCTACGGACAGCCCGCTGAGCAGTTCTTC | CASSYGQPAEQFF
TRBJ1-1 | TRBV7-6 | . | . | TGTGCCAGCAGCTTAGGAGTGGGCTCCTGGGTCAACACTGAAGCTTTCTTT | CASSLGVGSWVNTEAFF
TRBJ1-3 | TRBV18 | . | . | TGTGCCAGCTCGGTCGGGACACCGGGTATTGGGGGGAACACCATATATTTT | CASSVGTPGIGGNTIYF
TRBJ2-2 | TRBV15 | few | . | TGTGCCACCAGCAGAGCTGGGGGGACCGGGGAGCTGTTTTTT | CATSRAGGTGELFF
TRBJ2-2 | TRBV6-4 | . | TRBD2 | TGTGCCAGCAGTGACGGGACTAGCACCGGGGAGCTGTTTTTT | CASSDGTSTGELFF
TRBJ2-2 | TRBV4-3 | few | . | TGCGCCAGCAGAAGAAAAAGGAACACCGGGGAGCTGTTTTTT | CASRRKRNTGELFF
TRBJ2-7 | TRBV7-3 | . | TRBD2 | TGTGCCAGCAGCTTATCTCCGGGACTAGCGGGAGGGGCTAGTGAGCAGTACTTC | CASSLSPGLAGGASEQYF
TRBJ1-1 | TRBV10-3 | . | . | TGTGCCATTGCCCCCCCGGGGCTCCGGGAAGCTTTCTTT | CAIAPPGLREAFF
TRBJ2-1 | TRBV11-3 | . | TRBD2 | TGTGCCAGCAGCATGACTAGCTCGAACAATGAGCAGTTCTTC | CASSMTSSNNEQFF
TRBJ2-3 | TRBV9 | . | . | TGTGCCAGCAGTTTAAGCTGGGGGGCCACAGATACGCAGTATTTT | CASSLSWGATDTQYF
TRBJ2-7 | TRBV9 | . | . | TGTGCCAGCAGCGTAGCGGCAGGGGCCTACGAGCAGTACTTC | CASSVAAGAYEQYF
TRBJ2-4 | TRBV18 | . | . | TGTGCCAGCTCACCACTTGAAGGTGACAAAAACATTCAGTACTTC | CASSPLEGDKNIQYF